A selection of T cell receptor beta chains follows, all from one sample in a study of beta chain features in type 1 diabetes. Sequencing was performed with immunoSEQ multiplex PCR; in TCRdb, only in-frame clones are kept and a portion is missing. The table shows 450,000 to 600,000 clones, with 25% to 35% occurring only once. Specimen: naive CD4+ T cells from blood. All receptors derive from a man younger than 35 in good health. The CDR3 runs from the conserved cysteine through the conserved F or W. D genes are given only for firm matches. The size field is filled for only some rows; it gives once, few, many or a size class.

d_gene,j_gene,v_gene,abundance,CDR3aa,CDR3nt
TRBD2,TRBJ2-7,TRBV15,NA,CATSRETAGFSPEQYF,TGTGCCACCAGCAGAGAGACAGCGGGATTCTCGCCCGAGCAGTACTTC
NA,TRBJ2-5,TRBV14,NA,CASSQGGVFQETQYF,TGTGCCAGCAGCCAAGGAGGGGTCTTTCAAGAGACCCAGTACTTC
NA,TRBJ2-4,TRBV6-6,NA,CASDGYPLTKNIQYF,TGTGCCAGCGATGGCTACCCCTTAACCAAAAACATTCAGTACTTC
TRBD1,TRBJ2-1,TRBV4-1,NA,CASSQDLRQGAYEQFF,TGCGCCAGCAGCCAAGATTTGAGACAGGGGGCATATGAGCAGTTCTTC
TRBD2,TRBJ2-1,TRBV25-1,NA,CASRESGGLDRGEQFF,TGTGCCAGCAGGGAATCGGGGGGACTTGATAGAGGTGAGCAGTTCTTC
TRBD2,TRBJ2-3,TRBV4-1,few,CASSQGGLAGVADTQYF,TGCGCCAGCAGCCAAGGAGGCCTAGCGGGAGTGGCAGATACGCAGTATTTT
NA,TRBJ2-2,TRBV28,few,CASRGTGELFF,TGTGCCAGCCGGGGGACCGGGGAGCTGTTTTTT
TRBD2,TRBJ2-1,TRBV14,NA,CASSRKVIQREKRWGEQQQFF,TGTGCCAGCAGCCGTAAAGTGATCCAGCGGGAGAAGCGCTGGGGTGAACAACAGCAGTTCTTC
TRBD1,TRBJ2-2,TRBV29-1,NA,CSVLTGVNTGELFF,TGCAGCGTCCTGACAGGGGTGAACACCGGGGAGCTGTTTTTT
NA,TRBJ1-2,TRBV20-1,few,CSADVPGGYTF,TGCAGTGCTGACGTCCCCGGCGGCTACACCTTC
NA,TRBJ1-1,TRBV29-1,NA,CSVSQAFF,TGCAGCGTTTCCCAAGCTTTCTTT
NA,TRBJ1-2,TRBV29-1,NA,CSVEVDRLGYGYTF,TGCAGCGTTGAAGTTGACCGACTTGGCTATGGCTACACCTTC
NA,TRBJ2-1,TRBV30,few,CAWSRFYNEQFF,TGTGCCTGGAGCCGCTTCTACAATGAGCAGTTCTTC
NA,TRBJ2-2,TRBV30,NA,CAWSRLALNTGELFF,TGTGCCTGGAGTCGCCTAGCGTTAAACACCGGGGAGCTGTTTTTT
NA,TRBJ2-2,TRBV7-8,few,CASSPRDFPPPGELFF,TGTGCCAGCAGCCCCAGGGACTTTCCCCCTCCCGGGGAGCTGTTTTTT
NA,TRBJ1-1,TRBV10-3,few,CAISERGTEAFF,TGTGCCATCAGTGAGCGGGGAACTGAAGCTTTCTTT
NA,TRBJ1-4,TRBV30,few,CAWSHPTGYGEKLFF,TGTGCCTGGAGTCACCCCACAGGTTATGGCGAAAAACTGTTTTTT
TRBD1,TRBJ1-2,TRBV30,NA,CAWSVGGQGSGGYTF,TGTGCCTGGAGTGTAGGGGGACAGGGGAGTGGTGGCTACACCTTC
NA,TRBJ2-7,TRBV7-9,NA,CASSLQGYEQYF,TGTGCCAGCAGCTTGCAGGGGTACGAGCAGTACTTC
TRBD2,TRBJ2-1,TRBV4-3,NA,CASSQEGLAGDNEQFF,TGCGCCAGCAGCCAAGAGGGACTAGCGGGAGACAATGAGCAGTTCTTC
NA,TRBJ1-1,TRBV25-1,NA,CASSEYGNTEAFF,TGTGCCAGCAGTGAATACGGGAACACTGAAGCTTTCTTT
NA,TRBJ2-3,TRBV10-3,many,CAISDQVAPPDTQYF,TGTGCCATCAGTGATCAAGTAGCGCCGCCAGATACGCAGTATTTT
NA,TRBJ1-1,TRBV6-5,NA,CASSYGRWTEAFF,TGTGCCAGCAGTTACGGCAGGTGGACTGAAGCTTTCTTT
TRBD2,TRBJ2-5,TRBV9,NA,CASSVAGGQQETQYF,TGTGCCAGCAGCGTAGCGGGAGGCCAACAAGAGACCCAGTACTTC
TRBD1,TRBJ1-5,TRBV15,few,CATSRGRDRDGLSNQPQHF,TGTGCCACCAGCAGGGGCCGGGACAGGGACGGATTGAGCAATCAGCCCCAGCATTTT
NA,TRBJ2-7,TRBV4-3,NA,CASSLGTFYEQYF,TGCGCCAGCAGCCTCGGGACTTTCTACGAGCAGTACTTC
NA,TRBJ2-1,TRBV30,NA,CAWRPDPYNEQFF,TGTGCCTGGCGACCAGACCCCTACAATGAGCAGTTCTTC
TRBD2,TRBJ2-2,TRBV7-2,few,CASSFRLAGGSELFF,TGTGCCAGCAGCTTTCGACTAGCGGGAGGTAGTGAGCTGTTTTTT
NA,TRBJ2-3,TRBV18,NA,CASSPRTTITPDTQYF,TGTGCCAGCTCACCTCGGACGACAATCACGCCAGATACGCAGTATTTT
NA,TRBJ2-3,TRBV9,few,CASSVAARSTDTQYF,TGTGCCAGCAGCGTAGCGGCTCGAAGCACAGATACGCAGTATTTT
NA,TRBJ2-7,TRBV30,NA,CAWSVSSADEQYF,TGTGCCTGGAGTGTATCATCAGCCGACGAGCAGTACTTC
TRBD1,TRBJ1-4,TRBV14,few,CASSQPTGVEKLFF,TGTGCCAGCAGCCAGCCCACAGGGGTAGAAAAACTGTTTTTT
TRBD1,TRBJ1-3,TRBV6-5,once,CASGRDSSSGNTIYF,TGTGCCAGCGGCAGGGACAGCTCCTCTGGAAACACCATATATTTT
NA,TRBJ2-3,TRBV6-1,NA,CASLRGVADTQYF,TGTGCCAGTCTAAGGGGGGTGGCAGATACGCAGTATTTT
TRBD2,TRBJ2-1,TRBV9,few,CASSAASGPSYNEQFF,TGTGCCAGCAGCGCCGCTAGCGGACCTTCCTACAATGAGCAGTTCTTC
NA,TRBJ2-1,TRBV4-3,few,CASSQEKGSSYNEQFF,TGCGCCAGCAGCCAAGAAAAGGGGAGCTCCTACAATGAGCAGTTCTTC
NA,TRBJ2-1,TRBV30,NA,CACDRGEPYNEQFF,TGTGCCTGCGATCGGGGTGAGCCCTACAATGAGCAGTTCTTC
TRBD1,TRBJ2-7,TRBV30,NA,CAGDRVYEQYF,TGTGCCGGGGACAGGGTCTACGAGCAGTACTTC
NA,TRBJ2-7,TRBV9,few,CASSPSWDIPYEQYF,TGTGCCAGCAGCCCCAGTTGGGACATCCCTTACGAGCAGTACTTC
NA,TRBJ1-1,TRBV29-1,NA,CSVRNTEAFF,TGCAGCGTTCGCAACACTGAAGCTTTCTTT
NA,TRBJ2-7,TRBV30,NA,CAWARYYEQYF,TGTGCCTGGGCCCGATACTACGAGCAGTACTTC
TRBD2,TRBJ2-5,TRBV30,NA,CAWSGGRLAGAETQYF,TGTGCCTGGAGTGGGGGGAGGCTAGCGGGAGCAGAGACCCAGTACTTC
NA,TRBJ2-2,TRBV25-1,NA,CASGNTGELFF,TGTGCCAGCGGCAACACCGGGGAGCTGTTTTTT
NA,TRBJ2-3,TRBV5-1,few,CASRAGTSTDTQYF,TGCGCCAGCAGGGCAGGGACTAGCACAGATACGCAGTATTTT
TRBD2,TRBJ2-1,TRBV9,NA,CASSLAGGGANEQFF,TGTGCCAGCAGCCTAGCGGGAGGTGGGGCCAATGAGCAGTTCTTC
NA,TRBJ2-1,TRBV29-1,NA,CSVEGFSNEQFF,TGCAGCGTTGAGGGTTTCAGTAATGAGCAGTTCTTC
TRBD1,TRBJ1-2,TRBV12-5,NA,CASTTGGAFYGYTF,TGTGCTAGCACAACAGGGGGCGCATTCTATGGCTACACCTTC
NA,TRBJ1-3,TRBV5-4,NA,CASSARRDGGNTIYF,TGTGCCAGCAGCGCGCGACGGGACGGCGGAAACACCATATATTTT
TRBD2,TRBJ2-7,TRBV2,NA,CATWGGRLEQYF,TGTGCCACCTGGGGGGGTAGGCTCGAGCAGTACTTC
NA,TRBJ2-3,TRBV7-9,NA,CASSSTGYRTDTQYF,TGTGCCAGCAGCTCCACAGGTTATCGCACAGATACGCAGTATTTT
NA,TRBJ2-3,TRBV30,few,CAWSNGFTDTQYF,TGTGCCTGGAGTAACGGCTTCACAGATACGCAGTATTTT
NA,TRBJ1-1,TRBV7-2,NA,CASSLGANTEAFF,TGTGCCAGCAGCTTAGGCGCTAACACTGAAGCTTTCTTT
NA,TRBJ2-7,TRBV2,few,CASSRGLMMIYEQYF,TGTGCCAGCAGTCGGGGACTGATGATGATCTACGAGCAGTACTTC
NA,TRBJ2-7,TRBV2,once,CASSEAARQYF,TGTGCCAGCAGTGAAGCGGCGCGGCAGTACTTC
NA,TRBJ2-1,TRBV18,NA,CASSSLAQGYNEQFF,TGTGCCAGCTCGTCCCTGGCGCAGGGATACAATGAGCAGTTCTTC
NA,TRBJ2-3,TRBV4-2,few,CASSQGGTASSTDTQYF,TGTGCCAGCAGCCAAGGGGGAACCGCCTCTAGCACAGATACGCAGTATTTT